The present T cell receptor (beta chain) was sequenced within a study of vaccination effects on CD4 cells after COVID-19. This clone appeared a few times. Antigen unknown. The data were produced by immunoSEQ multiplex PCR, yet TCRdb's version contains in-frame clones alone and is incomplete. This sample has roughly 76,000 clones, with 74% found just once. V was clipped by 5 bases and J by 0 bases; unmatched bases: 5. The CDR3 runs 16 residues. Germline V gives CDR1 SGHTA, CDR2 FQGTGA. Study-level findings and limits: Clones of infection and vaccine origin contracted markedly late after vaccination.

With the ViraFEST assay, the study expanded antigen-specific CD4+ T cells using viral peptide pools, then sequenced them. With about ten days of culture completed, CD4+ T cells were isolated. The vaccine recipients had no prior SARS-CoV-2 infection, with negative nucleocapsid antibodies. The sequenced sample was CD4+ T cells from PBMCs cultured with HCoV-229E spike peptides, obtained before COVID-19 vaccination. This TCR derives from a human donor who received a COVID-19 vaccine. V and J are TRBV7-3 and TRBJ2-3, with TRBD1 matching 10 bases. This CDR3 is CASSAGTGVSTDTQYF. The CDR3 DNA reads TGTGCCAGCAGCGCGGGGACAGGGGTGAGCACAGATACGCAGTATTTT.